This T cell receptor beta chain stems from a study of T cell repertoires in cytomegalovirus infection. At the level of the study: Both recently identified HLA-C-restricted and well-studied HLA-B-restricted CMV epitopes were used in the study. Evidence of both CMV infection and a matching HLA type came from public TCR beta signatures. Broader study findings: It was HLA-C-restricted CMV-specific TCR beta clonotypes that dominated the response ex vivo. Cumulative frequency (of public TCR beta family members) identified carriers of CMV plus the relevant HLA.

The CDR3 spans 13 residues. V dropped 5 bases and J dropped 4 bases, with 9 bases sitting between them. MiXCR, applied by TCRdb to the reads, yields one record per CDR3 protein. The sample lists some 920,000 distinct CDR3 sequences; roughly 30% were seen once. This clonotype was found many times. What it binds is unknown. Sequencing was performed on cultured CD8+ T cells from PBMCs, taken from culture after CMV antigen stimulation. The rearrangement uses TRBV12-3 or TRBV12-4 and TRBJ1-3; D remains ambiguous. The TCR comes from a human donor in good health (CMV status not recorded). Some clones in this sample may be carry-over from other donors' samples. Written as DNA, the CDR3 is TGTGCCAGCAGTCCCTCGCCAGGAAACACCATATATTTT. Translating gives CASSPSPGNTIYF.